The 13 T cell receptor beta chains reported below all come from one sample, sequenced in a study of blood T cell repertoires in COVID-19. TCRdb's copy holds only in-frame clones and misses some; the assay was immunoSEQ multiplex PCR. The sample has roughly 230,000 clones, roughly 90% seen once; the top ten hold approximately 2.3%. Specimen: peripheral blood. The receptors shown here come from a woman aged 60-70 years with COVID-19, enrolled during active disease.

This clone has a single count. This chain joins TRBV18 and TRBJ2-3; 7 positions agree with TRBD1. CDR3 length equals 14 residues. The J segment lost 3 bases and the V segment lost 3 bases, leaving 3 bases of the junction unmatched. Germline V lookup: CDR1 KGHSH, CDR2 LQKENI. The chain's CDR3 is CASSPGQATDTQYF. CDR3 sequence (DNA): TGTGCCAGCTCACCTGGACAGGCGACAGATACGCAGTATTTT. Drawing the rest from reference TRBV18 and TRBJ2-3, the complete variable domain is NAGVMQNPRHLVRRRGQEARLRCSPMKGHSHVYWYRQLPEEGLKFMVYLQKENIIDESGMPKERFSAEFPKEGPSILRIQQVVRGDSAAYFCASSPGQATDTQYFGPGTRLTVL.

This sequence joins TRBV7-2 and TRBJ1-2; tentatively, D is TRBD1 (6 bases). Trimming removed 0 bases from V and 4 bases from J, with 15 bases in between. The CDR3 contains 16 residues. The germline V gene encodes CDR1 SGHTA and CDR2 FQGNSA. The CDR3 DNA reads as TGTGCCAGCAGCTTAGCGGGGGGGGCCATGTCCTATGGCTACACCTTC. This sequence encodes CASSLAGGAMSYGYTF. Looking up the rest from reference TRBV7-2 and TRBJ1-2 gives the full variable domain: GAGVSQSPSNKVTEKGKDVELRCDPISGHTALYWYRQSLGQGLEFLIYFQGNSAPDKSGLPSDRFSAERTGGSVSTLTIQRTQQEDSAVYLCASSLAGGAMSYGYTFGSGTRLTVV.

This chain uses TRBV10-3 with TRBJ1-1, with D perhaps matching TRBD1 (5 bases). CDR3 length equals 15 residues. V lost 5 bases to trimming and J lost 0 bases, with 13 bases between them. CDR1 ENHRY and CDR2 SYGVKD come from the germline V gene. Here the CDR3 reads CAISYSDSLNTEAFF. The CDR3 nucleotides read TGTGCCATCAGTTACTCAGACAGTTTGAACACTGAAGCTTTCTTT.

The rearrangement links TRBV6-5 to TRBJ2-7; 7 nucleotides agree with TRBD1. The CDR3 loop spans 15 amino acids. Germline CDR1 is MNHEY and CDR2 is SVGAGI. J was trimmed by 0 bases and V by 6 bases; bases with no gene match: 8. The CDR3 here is CASSPGTASSYEQYF. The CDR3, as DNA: TGTGCCAGCAGCCCCGGGACAGCGAGCTCCTACGAGCAGTACTTC.

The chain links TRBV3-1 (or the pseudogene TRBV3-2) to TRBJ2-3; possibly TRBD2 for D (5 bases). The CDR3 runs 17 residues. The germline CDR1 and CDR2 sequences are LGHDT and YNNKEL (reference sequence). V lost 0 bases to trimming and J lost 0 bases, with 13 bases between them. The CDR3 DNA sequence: TGTGCCAGCAGCCAAGACTGGCGGGTCGCTAGCACAGATACGCAGTATTTT. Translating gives CASSQDWRVASTDTQYF.

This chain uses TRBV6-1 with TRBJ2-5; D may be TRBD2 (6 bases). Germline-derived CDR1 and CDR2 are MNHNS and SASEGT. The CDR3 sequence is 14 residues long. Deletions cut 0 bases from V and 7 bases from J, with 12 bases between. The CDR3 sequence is CASSEAPGEVTQYF. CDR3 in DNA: TGTGCCAGCAGTGAAGCGCCCGGGGAGGTGACCCAGTACTTC.

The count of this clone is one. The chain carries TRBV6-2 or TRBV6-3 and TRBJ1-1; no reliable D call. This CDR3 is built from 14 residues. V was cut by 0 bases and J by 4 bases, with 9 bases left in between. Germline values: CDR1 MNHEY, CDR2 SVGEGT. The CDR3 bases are TGTGCCAGCAGTTACTCGATCCGGAGCACTGAAGCTTTCTTT. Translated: CASSYSIRSTEAFF.

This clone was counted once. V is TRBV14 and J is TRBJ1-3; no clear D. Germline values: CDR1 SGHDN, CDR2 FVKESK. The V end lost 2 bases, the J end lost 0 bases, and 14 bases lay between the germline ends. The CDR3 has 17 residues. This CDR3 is CASSQRPDRSSGNTIYF. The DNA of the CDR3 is TGTGCCAGCAGCCAACGGCCAGACCGGAGCTCTGGAAACACCATATATTTT. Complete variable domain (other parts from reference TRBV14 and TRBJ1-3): EAGVTQFPSHSVIEKGQTVTLRCDPISGHDNLYWYRRVMGKEIKFLLHFVKESKQDESGMPNNRFLAERTGGTYSTLKVQPAELEDSGVYFCASSQRPDRSSGNTIYFGEGSWLTVV.

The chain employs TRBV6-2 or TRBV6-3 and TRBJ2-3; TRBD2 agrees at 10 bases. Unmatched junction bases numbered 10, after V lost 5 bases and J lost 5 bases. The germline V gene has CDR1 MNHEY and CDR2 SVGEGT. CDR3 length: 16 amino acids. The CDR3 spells CASSQHSGGPVDTQYF. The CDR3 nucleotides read TGTGCCAGCAGTCAACATAGCGGGGGGCCTGTAGATACGCAGTATTTT.

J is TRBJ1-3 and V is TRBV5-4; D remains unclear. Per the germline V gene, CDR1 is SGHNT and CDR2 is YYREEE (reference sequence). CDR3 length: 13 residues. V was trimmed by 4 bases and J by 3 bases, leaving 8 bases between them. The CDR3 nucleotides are TGTGCCAGCAGCCCGTACGGTGGAAACACCATATATTTT. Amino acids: CASSPYGGNTIYF. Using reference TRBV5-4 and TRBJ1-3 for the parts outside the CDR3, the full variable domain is ETGVTQSPTHLIKTRGQQVTLRCSSQSGHNTVSWYQQALGQGPQFIFQYYREEENGRGNFPPRFSGLQFPNYSSELNVNALELDDSALYLCASSPYGGNTIYFGEGSWLTVV.

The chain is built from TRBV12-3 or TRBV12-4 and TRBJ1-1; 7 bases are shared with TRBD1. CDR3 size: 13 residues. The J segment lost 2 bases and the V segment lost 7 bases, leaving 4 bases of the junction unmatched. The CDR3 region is CASTRQGNTEAFF. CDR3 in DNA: TGTGCCAGCACCAGACAGGGCAACACTGAAGCTTTCTTT.

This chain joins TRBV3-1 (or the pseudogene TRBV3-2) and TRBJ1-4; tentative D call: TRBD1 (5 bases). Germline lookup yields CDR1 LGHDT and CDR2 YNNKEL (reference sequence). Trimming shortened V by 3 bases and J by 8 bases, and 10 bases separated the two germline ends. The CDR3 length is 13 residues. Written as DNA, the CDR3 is TGTGCCAGCAGCCACGGGGGGGAAGAAAAACTGTTTTTT. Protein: CASSHGGEEKLFF.

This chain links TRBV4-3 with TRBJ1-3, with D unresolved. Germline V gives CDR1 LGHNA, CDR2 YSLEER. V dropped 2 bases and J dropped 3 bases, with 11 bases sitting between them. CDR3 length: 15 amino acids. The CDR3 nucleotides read TGCGCCAGCAGCCAAAGTCGGGTGCTTGGAAACACCATATATTTT. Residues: CASSQSRVLGNTIYF.